Following are 6 T cell receptor beta chains from one sample sequenced in a study of T cells in tuberculosis. Method: immunoSEQ multiplex PCR; TCRdb's copy keeps in-frame clones and lacks some. The sample gives approximately 30,000 clones, less than 95% of which show up once; around 7.7% is in the top ten. Material for sequencing was PBMCs. These receptors came from a donor between 10 and 35 years old with latent tuberculosis or without tuberculosis infection. Some clones in this sample may be carry-over from other donors' samples.

The chain couples TRBV11-2 to TRBJ1-5; TRBD1 matches 9 bases. The germline CDR1 and CDR2 sequences are SGHAT and FQNNGV. The trim removed 6 bases at V and 7 bases at J, leaving 4 bases unmatched. The CDR3 consists of 13 residues. The CDR3 nucleotides are TGTGCCAGCAGGGGGGACAGGGCCCAGCCCCAGCATTTT. This encodes CASRGDRAQPQHF. Full variable domain (outside the CDR3, taken from reference TRBV11-2 and TRBJ1-5): EAGVAQSPRYKIIEKRQSVAFWCNPISGHATLYWYQQILGQGPKLLIQFQNNGVVDDSQLPKDRFSAERLKGVDSTLKIQPAKLEDSAVYLCASRGDRAQPQHFGDGTRLSIL.

The V and J genes are TRBV19 and TRBJ2-2, with D perhaps matching TRBD2 (5 bases). The length of the CDR3 is 14 residues. V shed 3 bases and J shed 6 bases, with 11 bases lying between them. The germline CDR1 and CDR2 sequences are LNHDA and SQIVND (reference sequence). In DNA form, the CDR3 reads TGTGCCAGTAGTATCAGAGGGATGGCCGGGGAGCTGTTTTTT. Translated, it gives CASSIRGMAGELFF.

The chain links TRBV30 to TRBJ2-5, with D possibly TRBD1 on 7 matching bases. Germline CDR1 is GTSNPN and CDR2 is SVGIG (reference sequence). The V end lost 4 bases, the J end lost 3 bases, and 15 bases lay between the germline ends. CDR3 size: 14 residues. The CDR3 reads CAWTCGTEKETQYF. DNA of the CDR3: TGTGCCTGGACCTGCGGGACAGAGAAAGAGACCCAGTACTTC.

The chain recombines TRBV5-6 with TRBJ1-2; D might be TRBD1 (6 bases). This CDR3 has 13 residues. V lost 4 bases and J 4 bases, leaving 11 bases between the germline ends. Germline loops: CDR1 SGHDT, CDR2 YYEEEE. CDR3 DNA sequence: TGTGCCAGCAGCCCGTACAGGGCCTATGGCTACACCTTC. This translates into CASSPYRAYGYTF.

This chain uses TRBV28 with TRBJ2-1, with D perhaps matching TRBD1 (7 bases). CDR3 length: 17 amino acids. CDR1 MDHEN and CDR2 SYDVKM come from the germline V gene. V lost 4 bases and J 4 bases, leaving 20 bases between the germline ends. The chain's CDR3 is CASSSAQGGPLYNEQFF. The CDR3 nucleotides are TGTGCCAGCAGTTCCGCCCAGGGGGGCCCTCTATACAATGAGCAGTTCTTC.

The genes are TRBV2 and TRBJ1-1; the D is unclear. The CDR3 is 15 amino acids. V was pared by 2 bases and J by 2 bases, with 12 bases between. Germline CDR1 SNHLY, CDR2 FYNNEI. The CDR3 sequence: CASSESAGFNTEAFF. DNA of the CDR3: TGTGCCAGCAGTGAATCTGCAGGCTTCAACACTGAAGCTTTCTTT.